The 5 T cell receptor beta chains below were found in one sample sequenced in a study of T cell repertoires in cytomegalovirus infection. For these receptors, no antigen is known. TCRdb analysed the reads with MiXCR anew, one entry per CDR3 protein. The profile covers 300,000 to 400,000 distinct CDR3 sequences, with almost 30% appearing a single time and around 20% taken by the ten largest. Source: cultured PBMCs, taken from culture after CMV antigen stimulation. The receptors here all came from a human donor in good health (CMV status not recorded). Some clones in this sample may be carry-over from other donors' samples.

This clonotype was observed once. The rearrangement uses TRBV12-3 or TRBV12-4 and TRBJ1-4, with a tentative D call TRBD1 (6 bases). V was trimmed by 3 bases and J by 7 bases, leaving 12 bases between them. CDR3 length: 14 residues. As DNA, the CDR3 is TGTGCCAGCAGTTTCGCCAGGGGATCTGAAAAACTGTTTTTT. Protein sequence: CASSFARGSEKLFF.

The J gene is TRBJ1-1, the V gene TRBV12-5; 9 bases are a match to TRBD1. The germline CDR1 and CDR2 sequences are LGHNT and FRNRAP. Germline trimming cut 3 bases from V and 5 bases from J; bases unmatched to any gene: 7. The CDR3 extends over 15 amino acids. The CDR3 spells CASGFYRGRITEAFF. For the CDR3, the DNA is TGTGCTAGTGGTTTCTACAGGGGGCGTATTACTGAAGCTTTCTTT.

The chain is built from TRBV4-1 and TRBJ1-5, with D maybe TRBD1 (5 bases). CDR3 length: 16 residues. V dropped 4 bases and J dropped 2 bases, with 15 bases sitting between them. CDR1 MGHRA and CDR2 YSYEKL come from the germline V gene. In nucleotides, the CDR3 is TGCGCCAGCAGCCCCCTAACGACAGACCGCAATCAGCCCCAGCATTTT. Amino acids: CASSPLTTDRNQPQHF.

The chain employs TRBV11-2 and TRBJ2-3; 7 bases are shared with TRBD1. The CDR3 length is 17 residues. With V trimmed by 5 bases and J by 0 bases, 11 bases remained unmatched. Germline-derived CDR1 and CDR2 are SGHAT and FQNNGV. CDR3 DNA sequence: TGTGCCAGCAGCCCCCACAGGGGTGCCGGTAGCACAGATACGCAGTATTTT. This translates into CASSPHRGAGSTDTQYF.

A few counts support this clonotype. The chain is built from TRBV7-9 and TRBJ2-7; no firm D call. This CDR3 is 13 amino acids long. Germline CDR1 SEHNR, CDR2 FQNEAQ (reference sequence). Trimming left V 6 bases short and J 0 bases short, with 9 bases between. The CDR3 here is CASSPKTSYEQYF. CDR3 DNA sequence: TGTGCCAGCAGTCCTAAAACCTCCTACGAGCAGTACTTC.